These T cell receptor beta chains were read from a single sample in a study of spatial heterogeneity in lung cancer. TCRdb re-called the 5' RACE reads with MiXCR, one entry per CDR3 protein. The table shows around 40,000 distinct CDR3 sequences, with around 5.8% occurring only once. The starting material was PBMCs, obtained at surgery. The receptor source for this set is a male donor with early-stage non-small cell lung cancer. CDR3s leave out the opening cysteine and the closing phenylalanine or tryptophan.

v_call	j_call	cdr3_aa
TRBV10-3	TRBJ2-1	AISDEGSSYNEQF
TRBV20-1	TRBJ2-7	SARGTGVYEQY
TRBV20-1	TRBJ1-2	SARDHPSVPLNYGYT
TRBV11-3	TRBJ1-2	ASSFRPGTNYGYT
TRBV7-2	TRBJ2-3	ASSLGGARDTQY
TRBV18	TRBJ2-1	ASSPPGLAINNEQF
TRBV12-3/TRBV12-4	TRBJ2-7	ASSFTNHYEQY
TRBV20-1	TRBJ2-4	SAIPLAKNIQY
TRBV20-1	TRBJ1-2	SARDPANYGYT
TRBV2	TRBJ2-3	ATGGRYTDTQY
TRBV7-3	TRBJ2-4	ASSFTRAGGDLAKNIQY
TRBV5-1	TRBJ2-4	ASSTQGLDKNIQY
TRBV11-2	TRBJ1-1	ASSIWTEYTEAF
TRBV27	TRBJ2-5	ASSLNGQETQY
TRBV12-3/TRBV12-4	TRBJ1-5	ASSSSGSSNQPQH
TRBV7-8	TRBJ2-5	ASSSRRIRLETQY
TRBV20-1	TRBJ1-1	SATGGAGREAF
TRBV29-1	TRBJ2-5	SVERGTQY
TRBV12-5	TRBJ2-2	ASGGPGATGELF
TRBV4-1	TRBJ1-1	ASSQPGRTKNTEAF
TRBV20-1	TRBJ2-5	SAAGIQETQY
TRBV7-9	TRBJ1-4	ASSFGRSEKLF
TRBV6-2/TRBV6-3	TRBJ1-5	ASSYSIGRLWENQPQH
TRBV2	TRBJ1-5	ASSVHDRGNQPQH
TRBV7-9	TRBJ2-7	ASSLAAGAAYEQY
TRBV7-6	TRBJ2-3	ASSLGTSLRRDTQY
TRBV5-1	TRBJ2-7	ASSLDSTVTYEQY
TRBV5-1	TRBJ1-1	ASSERGQGATEAF
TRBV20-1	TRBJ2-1	SALRGNNEQF
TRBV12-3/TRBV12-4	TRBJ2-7	ASRPGPRYGQY
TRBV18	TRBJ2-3	ASATKSTSTDTQY
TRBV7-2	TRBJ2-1	ASSPSGGAGNEQF
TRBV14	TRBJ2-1	ASSNVGSNEQF
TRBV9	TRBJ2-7	ASSLGPGGNEQY
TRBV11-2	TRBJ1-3	ASSLNPVGSSNTIY
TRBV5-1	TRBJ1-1	ASSLAFSTEAF
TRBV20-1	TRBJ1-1	SAVFQGGTEAF
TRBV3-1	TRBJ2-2	ASSQVATGELF
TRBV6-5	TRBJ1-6	ASSYARALNSPLH
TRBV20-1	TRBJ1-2	SARPNQGGYGYT
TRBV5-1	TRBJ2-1	ASSLSGAGRNEQF
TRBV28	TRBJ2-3	ASISRGASTDTQY
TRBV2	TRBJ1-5	ASNLDRGDNQPQH
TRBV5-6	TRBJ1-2	ASSLSGDGYT
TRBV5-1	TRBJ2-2	ASSLIRIGELF
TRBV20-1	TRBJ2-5	SARGLAGVLETQY
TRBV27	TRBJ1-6	ASSVQGHNSPLH
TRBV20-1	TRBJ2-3	SSVTDTQY
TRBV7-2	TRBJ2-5	ASSPGGLAGGRGETQY
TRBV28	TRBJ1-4	ASSSPGTLNEKLF
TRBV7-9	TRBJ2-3	ASSWRTGGTDTQY
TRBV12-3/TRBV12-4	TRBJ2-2	ASSPSTGTGELF
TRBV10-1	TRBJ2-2	ASSTGTSIGELF
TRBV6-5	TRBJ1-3	ASSSRRPNTIY
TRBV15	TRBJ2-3	ATSRDHVGVGDTQY
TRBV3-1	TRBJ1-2	ASSRTGAPYGYT
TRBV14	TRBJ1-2	ASSQGSGYYGYT
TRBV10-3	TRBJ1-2	AISDGGYGAGKYGYT
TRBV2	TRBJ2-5	ASSGTVQETQY
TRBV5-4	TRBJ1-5	ASSRDRDSNQPQH